Listed below are T cell receptor beta chains from one sample, sequenced in a study of cytomegalovirus exposure and HLA in healthy donors. The protocol was immunoSEQ multiplex PCR, while the TCRdb copy is restricted to in-frame clones and leaves out a portion. The table for this sample gives 90,000 to 130,000 clones. The sample comprised PBMCs. These receptors came from a man aged 40-50 years in good health and CMV-seropositive. Each CDR3 is given with its conserved first and last residue.

v_call	cdr3_length	j_call	cdr3_aa
TRBV5-8	14	TRBJ2-3	CASSRRQGSDTQYF
TRBV5-4	13	TRBJ1-2	CASSFQGSYGYTF
TRBV7-9	12	TRBJ2-7	CASSLGTSGKYF
TRBV5-1	14	TRBJ2-7	CASSLVGGLAEQYF
TRBV13	20	TRBJ2-5	CASSSRQIHPGLAKMETQYF
TRBV6-6	14	TRBJ2-7	CASKWGGGSAEQYF
TRBV7-9	15	TRBJ2-1	CASSGILGVNNEQFF
TRBV7-2	14	TRBJ1-1	CASSLSGVPTEAFF
TRBV19	12	TRBJ1-2	CASLQGLNGYTF
TRBV14	15	TRBJ2-7	CASSPHRVPSYEQYF
TRBV9	18	TRBJ2-1	CASSPQGLAARNYNEQFF
TRBV20-1	11	TRBJ1-1	CSARGLPEAFF
TRBV7-8	14	TRBJ2-2	CASTELASTGELFF
TRBV27	14	TRBJ2-5	CASSLTVPPRTQYF
TRBV4-2	17	TRBJ2-1	CASSQDGGTISYNEQFF